The 26 T cell receptor beta chains reported below all come from one sample, sequenced in a study of cytomegalovirus exposure and HLA in healthy donors. The primer mix had 60 Vbeta and 13 Jbeta primers. TCRdb's table, derived via immunoSEQ multiplex PCR, lists solely in-frame clones and lacks some. The sample lists over 100,000 clones, roughly 76% seen once, with over 2% in the top ten. The sequenced sample consisted of PBMCs. Source of these receptors: a man aged 25 to 45 in good health and CMV-seronegative.

This clone showed up just once. V gene TRBV10-1 combines with J gene TRBJ1-1; 7 positions agree with TRBD1. V shed 9 bases and J 1 base; nucleotides not matched to a gene: 8. The germline CDR1 and CDR2 sequences are WNHNN and SYGVQD (reference sequence). CDR3 length equals 14 residues. The CDR3 loop is CASAPGGANTEAFF. Written as DNA, the CDR3 is TGCGCCAGTGCCCCAGGGGGTGCGAACACTGAAGCTTTCTTT.

This clone has a handful of counts. The chain uses TRBV15 and TRBJ2-3; weak D call: TRBD1 (6 bases). Germline assignment: CDR1 LNHNV and CDR2 YYDKDF (reference sequence). V was trimmed by 1 base and J by 6 bases, leaving 14 bases between them. The CDR3 extends over 15 amino acids. The CDR3, as DNA: TGTGCCACCAGCAGAGGGGCAGGGGTGGCGGATACGCAGTATTTT. Encoded protein: CATSRGAGVADTQYF.

A remark on this clone: A read error may account for a junction end that differs from germline. This CDR3 is also generated by other DNA sequences in the sample. The chain has TRBV28 and TRBJ1-2; 10 bases are shared with TRBD1. The germline gives CDR1 MDHEN, CDR2 SYDVKM. The CDR3 totals 16 residues. Here the CDR3 reads CASSLVFEGQGNGYTF. The DNA of the CDR3 is TGCGCCAGCAGTTTAGTATTCGAGGGACAGGGGAATGGCTACACCTTC.

The CDR3 bases are TGTGCCAGCAGCTTAACCCAGGGACTAGCTTACGAGCAGTACTTC. This sequence encodes CASSLTQGLAYEQYF. V is TRBV7-6 and J is TRBJ2-7; TRBD2 agrees at 9 bases. The trim removed 2 bases at V and 4 bases at J, leaving 6 bases unmatched. This CDR3 is built from 15 residues. The germline V gene encodes CDR1 SGHVS and CDR2 FNYEAQ.

The gene calls are TRBV5-1 and TRBJ2-6; D not certain. V lost 0 bases to trimming and J lost 2 bases, with 15 bases between them. Germline CDR1 reads SGHRS; CDR2 reads YFSETQ. There are 18 residues in the CDR3. CDR3 DNA sequence: TGCGCCAGCAGCTTGGGAGTAAGATCCGCCCCTGGGGCCAACGTCCTGACTTTC. This gives the protein CASSLGVRSAPGANVLTF.

As concerns this clone: One end of the junction is discordant with germline, which a read error may explain. The rearrangement joins TRBV7-9 to TRBJ2-2, with 11 positions matching TRBD1. This CDR3 spans 17 amino acids. The germline V gene has CDR1 SEHNR and CDR2 FQNEAQ (reference sequence). The CDR3 bases are TGTTCCAGCAGCTCCCTAGAGTCGGGACAGGGGGCCGGGGAGCTGTTTTTT. Translation gives CSSSSLESGQGAGELFF.

This clone was counted a single time. The chain is built from TRBV9 and TRBJ1-4, with 7 bases aligning to TRBD1. Losses at the gene ends were 0 bases for V and 8 bases for J; bases not matched to a gene: 7. CDR1 SGDLS and CDR2 YYNGEE come from the germline V gene. The CDR3 sequence is 15 residues long. The CDR3 loop is CASSVGERTGEKLFF. The DNA for the CDR3 is TGTGCCAGCAGCGTAGGAGAACGGACAGGAGAAAAACTGTTTTTT.

This clone has just one count. The V and J genes are TRBV11-2 and TRBJ2-4, with 7 nucleotides matching TRBD1. Germline loops: CDR1 SGHAT, CDR2 FQNNGV. V shed 4 bases and J 0 bases; nucleotides not matched to a gene: 6. The length of the CDR3 is 16 residues. DNA for the CDR3: TGTGCCAGCAGCTCGCCGGACAGGCTAGCCAAAAACATTCAGTACTTC. This sequence encodes CASSSPDRLAKNIQYF.

The chain is built from TRBV7-2 and TRBJ2-5; TRBD2 matches at 8 bases. This CDR3 contains 16 residues. Germline V gene data show CDR1 as SGHTA and CDR2 as FQGNSA. Losses at the gene ends were 1 base for V and 3 bases for J; bases not matched to a gene: 7. In DNA form, the CDR3 reads TGTGCCAGCAGCTTAGTGGCGGGGGGAGGGGAAGAGACCCAGTACTTC. As protein: CASSLVAGGGEETQYF.

V and J are TRBV7-6 and TRBJ2-5, with 13 bases lining up with TRBD2. The trim removed 5 bases at V and 2 bases at J, leaving 14 bases unmatched. CDR1 SGHVS and CDR2 FNYEAQ come from the germline V gene. The length of the CDR3 is 19 residues. Here the CDR3 DNA reads TGTGCCAGCAGCCGTTGGACTAGCGGGGGCTTCGCTCAACAAGAGACCCAGTACTTC. Its protein is CASSRWTSGGFAQQETQYF.

DNA for the CDR3: TGTGCCAGCAGTCCCGGACAATCTGAAGCTTTCTTT. Its translation: CASSPGQSEAFF. The rearrangement uses TRBV2 and TRBJ1-1, with D possibly TRBD1 on 5 matching bases. The germline V and J ends were trimmed by 5 bases and 6 bases, with 10 bases remaining between them. The CDR3 consists of 12 residues. CDR1 SNHLY and CDR2 FYNNEI come from the germline V gene. Looking up the rest from reference TRBV2 and TRBJ1-1 gives the full variable domain: EPEVTQTPSHQVTQMGQEVILRCVPISNHLYFYWYRQILGQKVEFLVSFYNNEISEKSEIFDDQFSVERPDGSNFTLKIRSTKLEDSAMYFCASSPGQSEAFFGQGTRLTVV.

This clone was observed a handful of times. The chain employs TRBV5-1 and TRBJ2-7, with D possibly being TRBD2 (5 bases). The germline V gene encodes CDR1 SGHRS and CDR2 YFSETQ. Trimming shortened V by 0 bases and J by 2 bases, and 15 bases separated the two germline ends. CDR3 length: 16 residues. CDR3 sequence reads: CASSLGLGGATYEQYF. CDR3 in DNA: TGCGCCAGCAGCTTGGGTCTAGGAGGTGCGACCTACGAGCAGTACTTC.

This clone appeared a few times. The chain links TRBV4-3 to TRBJ2-4, with 10 bases matching TRBD1. Per the germline V gene, CDR1 is LGHNA and CDR2 is YSLEER. There are 15 residues in the CDR3. V was clipped by 4 bases and J by 4 bases; unmatched bases: 4. CDR3 DNA sequence: TGCGCCAGCAGCCTACGGACAGGGGGGAAAAACATTCAGTACTTC. Its protein is CASSLRTGGKNIQYF.

The V call is TRBV7-9, the J call TRBJ2-3; 8 bases align to TRBD1. V shed 3 bases and J 11 bases; nucleotides not matched to a gene: 4. Per the germline V gene, CDR1 is SEHNR and CDR2 is FQNEAQ (reference sequence). This CDR3 has 12 residues. CDR3 nucleotide sequence: TGTGCCAGCAGCTTCGGACAGGGCAAGCAGTATTTT. It specifies CASSFGQGKQYF.

The rearrangement uses TRBV5-6 and TRBJ2-2; 10 bases agree with TRBD1. The germline gives CDR1 SGHDT, CDR2 YYEEEE. This CDR3 has 16 amino acids. Trimming cost V 6 bases and J 8 bases; bases outside gene matches: 13. The CDR3 DNA sequence: TGTGCCAGCACCCCCCCAGGAGACAGGGGGCATGGGGAGCTGTTTTTT. Protein: CASTPPGDRGHGELFF.

The rearrangement uses TRBV7-2 and TRBJ2-3; a weak D match, TRBD1 (5 bases). Germline assignment: CDR1 SGHTA and CDR2 FQGNSA. The CDR3 is 12 residues long. The V and J ends lost 6 bases and 5 bases respectively, with 9 bases between them. The chain's CDR3 is CASSFQGDTQYF. The CDR3 DNA follows: TGTGCCAGCAGTTTCCAGGGAGATACGCAGTATTTT.

This clone came up a few times. The gene calls are TRBV5-1 and TRBJ2-3; tentative D call: TRBD1 (5 bases). Germline CDR1 is SGHRS and CDR2 is YFSETQ. V lost 0 bases, J lost 3 bases, and 14 bases lay in between. There are 16 residues in the CDR3. The CDR3 is CASSLAGARATDTQYF. CDR3 in DNA: TGCGCCAGCAGCTTGGCCGGTGCCAGGGCTACAGATACGCAGTATTTT.

This chain uses TRBV2 with TRBJ2-7; 12 bases are a match to TRBD1. V was clipped by 3 bases and J by 2 bases; unmatched bases: 2. CDR1 and CDR2 (germline): SNHLY, FYNNEI. The CDR3 totals 15 residues. In DNA, the CDR3 is TGTGCCAGCAGTGAGGGACAGGGGGCTACCTACGAGCAGTACTTC. It translates to CASSEGQGATYEQYF.

The rearrangement joins TRBV28 to TRBJ1-5; tentative D call: TRBD1 (6 bases). This CDR3 has 14 residues. V lost 7 bases, J lost 6 bases, and 16 bases lay in between. Germline V gives CDR1 MDHEN, CDR2 SYDVKM. The CDR3: CASTLGGRGQPQHF. In DNA, the CDR3 is TGTGCCAGCACCCTAGGTGGCAGGGGTCAGCCCCAGCATTTT.

This chain joins TRBV19 and TRBJ1-1, with D maybe TRBD1 (5 bases). The CDR3 length is 17 residues. V lost 9 bases and J 1 base, leaving 24 bases between the germline ends. Germline-derived CDR1 and CDR2 are LNHDA and SQIVND (reference sequence). In nucleotides, the CDR3 is TGTGCCAGCTACGACCCACGACGGACAAAGAGGAACACTGAAGCTTTCTTT. It is translated as CASYDPRRTKRNTEAFF.

This clone appeared once. The V and J genes are TRBV27 and TRBJ1-3, with D possibly being TRBD1 (5 bases). Germline lookup yields CDR1 MNHEY and CDR2 SMNVEV (reference sequence). With 4 bases removed from V and 6 bases from J, the gap between germline ends came to 19 bases. This CDR3 is built from 16 residues. CDR3 in amino acids: CASSSDGRGTENTIYF. DNA for the CDR3: TGTGCCAGCAGTTCGGATGGGAGGGGCACGGAAAACACCATATATTTT.

Points on this clone: The germline gene is not matched at one end of the junction; a read error may be the cause. This sample also contains other DNA sequences that code for the same CDR3. The chain recombines TRBV10-1 with TRBJ1-5; D perhaps matches TRBD1 (6 bases). CDR3 length: 13 residues. In germline, CDR1 is WNHNN, CDR2 SYGVQD (reference sequence). Here the CDR3 DNA reads TGCGCCAGTACAGGGAAGGGCAATCAGCCCCAGCACTTT. This encodes CASTGKGNQPQHF.

The CDR3 reads CASSEGAAEAFF. The CDR3 DNA sequence: TGTGCCAGCAGTGAGGGGGCCGCTGAAGCTTTCTTT. The rearrangement uses TRBV2 and TRBJ1-1; TRBD1 might be the D (6 bases). The CDR3 is 12 residues long. Germline CDR1 reads SNHLY; CDR2 reads FYNNEI. The V and J ends lost 3 bases and 6 bases respectively, with 8 bases between them.

The rearrangement joins TRBV28 to TRBJ2-7; 8 bases map to TRBD1. Germline V gene data show CDR1 as MDHEN and CDR2 as SYDVKM. The V segment lost 4 bases and the J segment 0 bases; nucleotides outside the gene matches: 5. The CDR3 spans 15 residues. CDR3 nucleotides: TGTGCCAGCAGTTCAGGGGGCGAGGACTCCTACGAGCAGTACTTC. Its protein product is CASSSGGEDSYEQYF.

The chain has TRBV4-2 and TRBJ2-1; possibly TRBD2 for D (6 bases). Trimming pared 1 base from V and 5 bases from J, leaving 12 bases between. The germline CDR1 and CDR2 sequences are LGHNA and YNFKEQ. The CDR3 consists of 15 residues. CDR3 DNA sequence: TGTGCCAGCAGCCAAGCGGGAGAGTTTAACAATGAGCAGTTCTTC. It yields the protein CASSQAGEFNNEQFF.

V gene TRBV2 combines with J gene TRBJ1-1; 7 positions match TRBD1. CDR3 length: 16 residues. V shed 8 bases, J shed 2 bases, and the junction held 14 bases outside the gene matches. Germline V CDR1 and CDR2: SNHLY, FYNNEI. For the CDR3, the DNA is TGTGCCAGCGGCCGCTTTCGACAGGGTGGAAACACTGAAGCTTTCTTT. Protein product: CASGRFRQGGNTEAFF.